The T cell receptor beta chain under discussion was sequenced for a study of T cell changes during pregnancy in multiple sclerosis (dated by TCRdb to between 2018 and 2021). As for the study more broadly: The study looked at changes in the T cell repertoire across pregnancy in women with multiple sclerosis.

Libraries were constructed by the immunoSEQ multiplex PCR assay. TCRdb holds this immuneACCESS table with in-frame rearrangements only. Some clones are missing; in checked studies, unresolved V genes explain under half, and the rest has no known cause. The sample profile shows around 34,000 clones; around 93% of them were found once. In total, the top ten clones hold 0.3% to 0.45% of the sample. Of note for this clone: There is no known antigen for this receptor. No base quality values were provided; no much bigger clone lies one nucleotide off.

V is reduced by 2 bases and J by 1 base, leaving a spacing of 17 bases between them. CDR1 and CDR2 (KGHSH, LQKENI) derive from the germline V gene. The CDR3 numbers 17 residues from cysteine through phenylalanine. CDR3 DNA is the only sequence kept; it has 51 bases, read in frame from the first base. The sequence joins TRBV18 to TRBJ2-5; TRBD2 is possibly the D segment (5 matching bases). This receptor was identified in a female donor with multiple sclerosis, enrolled in a pregnancy study. Sequencing used CD4+ T cells from peripheral blood mononuclear cells, obtained in the second trimester of pregnancy. The nucleotide sequence is given as TGTGCCAGCTCACCAGAGGGTTGGCGGGTGCCCCAAGAGACCCAGTACTTC. This sequence encodes CASSPEGWRVPQETQYF.